These 22 T cell receptor beta chains originate from one sample sequenced in a study of blood T cell repertoires in COVID-19. The protocol was immunoSEQ multiplex PCR, while the TCRdb copy is restricted to in-frame clones and leaves out a portion. Seen here are about 95,000 clones, 81% observed once, and the top ten hold around 4.7%. Sample: peripheral blood. The receptors here all came from a man older than 75 with COVID-19, enrolled during active disease.

This clone was counted between two and nine times. The CDR3 bases are TGTGCCAGCAGCTTAGATGGCCGGGAATACAATGAGCAGTTCTTC. It specifies CASSLDGREYNEQFF. V and J are TRBV11-3 and TRBJ2-1; D possibly corresponds to TRBD2 (5 bases). Germline V lookup: CDR1 SGHNT, CDR2 YENEEA. The CDR3 runs to 15 residues. The germline V and J ends were trimmed by 0 bases and 4 bases, with 10 bases remaining between them.

V is TRBV28 and J is TRBJ2-1; D perhaps matches TRBD2 (7 bases). Germline CDR1 and CDR2: MDHEN and SYDVKM. CDR3 length: 15 amino acids. Trimming removed 5 bases at V and 6 bases at J, with 17 bases between. The CDR3 DNA sequence: TGTGCCAGCAGTAAGACGGGGGGCAGGGGCAATGAGCAGTTCTTC. It yields the protein CASSKTGGRGNEQFF.

The gene calls are TRBV14 and TRBJ2-3; 11 bases are shared with TRBD2. This CDR3 contains 15 residues. V lost 6 bases to trimming and J lost 5 bases; unmatched junction nucleotides: 7. Germline V gives CDR1 SGHDN, CDR2 FVKESK. The CDR3 loop reads CASSLAGGYGDTQYF. CDR3 sequence (DNA): TGTGCCAGCAGTCTAGCGGGAGGTTATGGAGATACGCAGTATTTT.

The rearrangement links TRBV30 to TRBJ1-1, with D possibly TRBD1 on 5 matching bases. CDR1 GTSNPN and CDR2 SVGIG come from the germline V gene (reference sequence). V was trimmed by 4 bases and J by 6 bases, leaving 12 bases between them. CDR3 size: 12 residues. This chain's CDR3 is CAWMEGRPEAFF. In DNA, the CDR3 is TGTGCCTGGATGGAGGGGCGGCCTGAAGCTTTCTTT.

The chain carries TRBV28 and TRBJ1-5; 7 nucleotides match TRBD1. The CDR3 sequence is 16 residues long. V lost 4 bases, J lost 5 bases, and 11 bases stayed unmatched. Looked up from germline, CDR1 is MDHEN and CDR2 is SYDVKM. CDR3 sequence: CASSSQGVVAHQPQHF. In DNA form, the CDR3 reads TGTGCCAGCAGTTCCCAGGGGGTCGTGGCCCATCAGCCCCAGCATTTT. The variable domain in full, with the rest retrieved from reference TRBV28 and TRBJ1-5, is DVKVTQSSRYLVKRTGEKVFLECVQDMDHENMFWYRQDPGLGLRLIYFSYDVKMKEKGDIPEGYSVSREKKERFSLILESASTNQTSMYLCASSSQGVVAHQPQHFGDGTRLSIL.

As concerns this clone: The germline gene is not matched at one end of the junction; a read error may be the cause. This chain connects TRBV7-3 to TRBJ1-1, with D possibly being TRBD1 (5 bases). CDR3 length: 15 residues. The germline gives CDR1 SGHTA, CDR2 FQGTGA. Written as DNA, the CDR3 is TGTGCCAGCAGCTTATATGGAGGGGAGAACGCTGAAGCTTTCTTT. Its translation: CASSLYGGENAEAFF.

The rearrangement uses TRBV7-2 and TRBJ2-1, with 7 bases fitting TRBD2. Germline values: CDR1 SGHTA, CDR2 FQGNSA. This CDR3 is built from 14 residues. With 2 bases clipped from V and 7 bases from J, the junction kept 5 bases outside the gene matches. In DNA, the CDR3 is TGTGCCAGCAGCTTAAACTGGGGGGGGAATGAGCAGTTCTTC. Protein sequence: CASSLNWGGNEQFF.

The V call is TRBV28, the J call TRBJ1-1; 8 nucleotides align to TRBD1. The CDR3 covers 14 residues. With V trimmed by 6 bases and J by 1 base, 4 bases remained unmatched. Germline CDR1 MDHEN, CDR2 SYDVKM. This chain's CDR3 is CASRDRVRNTEAFF. CDR3 DNA sequence: TGTGCCAGCAGGGACAGGGTGCGGAACACTGAAGCTTTCTTT.

The rearrangement joins TRBV5-1 to TRBJ2-2; 11 nucleotides line up with TRBD2. The CDR3 length is 17 residues. Looked up from germline, CDR1 is SGHRS and CDR2 is YFSETQ. J gave up 7 bases and V 4 bases, and 12 bases lay outside the gene matches. CDR3 amino acids: CASSHRSGRAGVGELFF. In DNA form, the CDR3 reads TGCGCCAGCAGCCATCGTAGCGGGAGGGCCGGGGTCGGGGAGCTGTTTTTT. The full variable domain, with the rest looked up from reference TRBV5-1 and TRBJ2-2, is KAGVTQTPRYLIKTRGQQVTLSCSPISGHRSVSWYQQTPGQGLQFLFEYFSETQRNKGNFPGRFSGRQFSNSRSEMNVSTLELGDSALYLCASSHRSGRAGVGELFFGEGSRLTVL.

The chain has TRBV18 and TRBJ1-1; perhaps TRBD1 as D (6 bases). The CDR3 length is 13 residues. Trimming left V 0 bases short and J 4 bases short, with 6 bases between. Germline V gives CDR1 KGHSH, CDR2 LQKENI. In DNA, the CDR3 is TGTGCCAGCTCACCACCGACAGGCACTGAAGCTTTCTTT. It yields the protein CASSPPTGTEAFF. Variable domain in full (rest from reference TRBV18 and TRBJ1-1): NAGVMQNPRHLVRRRGQEARLRCSPMKGHSHVYWYRQLPEEGLKFMVYLQKENIIDESGMPKERFSAEFPKEGPSILRIQQVVRGDSAAYFCASSPPTGTEAFFGQGTRLTVV.

This sequence joins TRBV6-5 and TRBJ1-2; possibly TRBD1 for D (5 bases). Trimming stripped 2 bases from V and 4 bases from J, with 17 bases between. The CDR3 sequence is 16 residues long. Per the germline V gene, CDR1 is MNHEY and CDR2 is SVGAGI. The CDR3 protein is CASSYQYSTGGYGYTF. DNA for the CDR3: TGTGCCAGCAGTTACCAGTATTCGACGGGGGGCTATGGCTACACCTTC.

CDR3 amino acids: CASSLAGQGLEQYF. The CDR3 bases are TGCGCCAGCAGCTTGGCGGGACAGGGGCTCGAGCAGTACTTC. V is TRBV5-1 and J is TRBJ2-7; 10 bases are shared with TRBD1. Germline CDR1 is SGHRS and CDR2 is YFSETQ. Germline trimming cut 0 bases from V and 6 bases from J; bases unmatched to any gene: 3. This CDR3 has 14 amino acids.

The sample holds one count of this clone. V usage is TRBV28 and J usage is TRBJ2-2, with TRBD1 as a possible D gene (5 bases). Germline V gives CDR1 MDHEN, CDR2 SYDVKM. Deletions cut 8 bases from V and 0 bases from J, with 7 bases between. The CDR3 runs to 13 residues. CDR3 in DNA: TGTGCCAGCTGGACACCGAACACCGGGGAGCTGTTTTTT. Protein sequence: CASWTPNTGELFF.

This clone was observed a single time. The chain combines TRBV6-5 with TRBJ2-7, with 13 bases that match TRBD2. Germline V CDR1 and CDR2: MNHEY, SVGAGI. V lost 6 bases, J lost 4 bases, and 3 bases stayed unmatched. There are 14 residues in the CDR3. DNA for the CDR3: TGTGCCAGCAGCGGGACTAGCGGGGTTTACGAGCAGTACTTC. It yields the protein CASSGTSGVYEQYF.

The J gene is TRBJ1-4, the V gene TRBV19; D call uncertain. The V gene lost 7 bases and the J gene lost 8 bases, with 23 bases spanning the gap. The CDR3 consists of 16 residues. Germline assignment: CDR1 LNHDA and CDR2 SQIVND (reference sequence). CDR3 in DNA: TGTGCCAGTACTCTAGGAAGCGGAGAGGGTGGCGAAAAACTGTTTTTT. This encodes CASTLGSGEGGEKLFF. The full variable domain, its missing parts supplied by reference TRBV19 and TRBJ1-4, is DGGITQSPKYLFRKEGQNVTLSCEQNLNHDAMYWYRQDPGQGLRLIYYSQIVNDFQKGDIAEGYSVSREKKESFPLTVTSAQKNPTAFYLCASTLGSGEGGEKLFFGSGTQLSVL.

The V and J genes are TRBV12-3 or TRBV12-4 and TRBJ1-5; 8 nucleotides line up with TRBD1. J was trimmed by 6 bases and V by 2 bases; bases with no gene match: 0. This CDR3 is built from 13 residues. The CDR3 nucleotides read TGTGCCAGCAGTTTAACAGGGGGTCAGCCCCAGCATTTT. Protein sequence: CASSLTGGQPQHF.

V and J are TRBV30 and TRBJ1-4, with a tentative D call TRBD1 (5 bases). Germline loops: CDR1 GTSNPN, CDR2 SVGIG (reference sequence). This CDR3 has 14 amino acids. V was cut by 4 bases and J by 3 bases, with 12 bases left in between. In DNA form, the CDR3 reads TGTGCCTGGAAGAGGTGGACACCTAATGAAAAACTGTTTTTT. Translation gives CAWKRWTPNEKLFF.

This chain joins TRBV13 and TRBJ2-1; TRBD2 matches at 9 bases. The V gene's germline CDR1 is PRHDT and CDR2 FYEKMQ (reference sequence). J gave up 4 bases and V 5 bases, and 15 bases lay outside the gene matches. CDR3 length: 18 amino acids. CDR3 sequence: CASSPPKVREGHYNEQFF. In nucleotides, the CDR3 is TGTGCCAGCAGCCCCCCCAAGGTGCGGGAGGGCCATTACAATGAGCAGTTCTTC.

The genes are TRBV19 and TRBJ2-1; 7 bases agree with TRBD1. The CDR3 consists of 16 residues. With V trimmed by 4 bases and J by 9 bases, 15 bases remained unmatched. Germline lookup yields CDR1 LNHDA and CDR2 SQIVND (reference sequence). As DNA, the CDR3 is TGTGCCAGTAGTAAGGTTTTGGGAACAGGGGTAGGTGAGCAGTTCTTC. It is translated as CASSKVLGTGVGEQFF.

The CDR3 sequence is CASSPDRDRVPQQFF. CDR3 sequence (DNA): TGTGCCAGCTCACCAGACCGGGACAGGGTCCCGCAACAGTTCTTC. The chain employs TRBV18 and TRBJ2-1, with TRBD1 identical over 9 bases. This CDR3 comprises 15 residues. After removal of 2 bases from V and 13 bases from J, the junction contained 12 bases not matched to a gene. CDR1 KGHSH and CDR2 LQKENI come from the germline V gene. Full variable domain (outside the CDR3, taken from reference TRBV18 and TRBJ2-1): NAGVMQNPRHLVRRRGQEARLRCSPMKGHSHVYWYRQLPEEGLKFMVYLQKENIIDESGMPKERFSAEFPKEGPSILRIQQVVRGDSAAYFCASSPDRDRVPQQFFGPGTRLTVL.

The sample holds one count of this clone. This chain uses TRBV6-5 with TRBJ1-4; TRBD1 might be the D (6 bases). The CDR3 contains 12 residues. CDR1 and CDR2 (germline): MNHEY, SVGAGI. V lost 6 bases and J lost 8, with 10 bases in between. CDR3 in DNA: TGTGCCAGCAGACAGGGCGGCGAAAAACTGTTTTTT. This gives the protein CASRQGGEKLFF.

The chain is built from TRBV19 and TRBJ2-3; 14 nucleotides align to TRBD2. This CDR3 region has 16 residues. Germline values: CDR1 LNHDA, CDR2 SQIVND (reference sequence). V lost 6 bases, J lost 6 bases, and 8 bases stayed unmatched. The CDR3 DNA sequence: TGTGCCAGTAGCCGGAGACTAGCGGGAGGGGTGGATACGCAGTATTTT. Translation gives CASSRRLAGGVDTQYF.